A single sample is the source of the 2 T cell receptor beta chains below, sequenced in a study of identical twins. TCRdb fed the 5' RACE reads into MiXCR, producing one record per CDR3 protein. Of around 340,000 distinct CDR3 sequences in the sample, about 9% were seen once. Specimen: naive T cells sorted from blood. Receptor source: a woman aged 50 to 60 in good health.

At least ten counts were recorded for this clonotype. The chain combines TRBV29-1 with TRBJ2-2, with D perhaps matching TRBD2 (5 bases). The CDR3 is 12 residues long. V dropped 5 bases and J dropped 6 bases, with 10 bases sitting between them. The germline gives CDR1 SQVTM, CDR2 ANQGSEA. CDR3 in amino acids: CSVTGWAGELFF. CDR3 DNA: TGCAGCGTTACGGGGTGGGCCGGGGAGCTGTTTTTT.

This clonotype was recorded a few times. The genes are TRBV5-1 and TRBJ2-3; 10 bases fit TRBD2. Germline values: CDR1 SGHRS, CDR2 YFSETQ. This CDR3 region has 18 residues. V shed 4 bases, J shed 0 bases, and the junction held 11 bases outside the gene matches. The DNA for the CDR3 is TGCGCCAGCAGCCCTACCCCGGGACTAGCGCCCAGCACAGATACGCAGTATTTT. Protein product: CASSPTPGLAPSTDTQYF.